These T cell receptor beta chains were read from a single sample in a study of blood T cell repertoires in COVID-19. The table came from immunoSEQ multiplex PCR; TCRdb's copy has only in-frame clones and leaves some out. The data hold a few hundred thousand clones, with approximately 87% observed a single time. The material sequenced was peripheral blood. These receptors came from a man between 60 and 70 years old who had recovered from COVID-19. CDR3s include the opening cysteine and the closing phenylalanine or tryptophan. Each record gives: J gene, D gene, clone size, V gene, CDR3 DNA, CDR3 protein. A D gene is named only where the DNA matches it firmly. Rows may omit the clone size; those that give it use once, few, many or a size class.

TRBJ2-5,TRBD2,NA,TRBV7-7,TGTGCCAGCAGCCTTAGCGGGACCCAAGAGACCCAGTACTTC,CASSLSGTQETQYF
TRBJ1-3,NA,NA,TRBV28,TGTGCCAGCAGTTTACTGGGGGCGGGAAACACCATATATTTT,CASSLLGAGNTIYF
TRBJ2-7,NA,NA,TRBV11-2,TGTGCCAGCAGCTTAGGGCAGGGGGGATCCTACGAGCAGTACTTC,CASSLGQGGSYEQYF
TRBJ2-7,TRBD1,NA,TRBV7-9,TGTGCCAGCAGCCCCACCGGGACAGGGCTCTACGAGCAGTACTTC,CASSPTGTGLYEQYF
TRBJ1-6,NA,NA,TRBV6-5,TGTGCCAGCAGGCAGACCACAGGGAATAATTCACCCCTCCACTTT,CASRQTTGNNSPLHF
TRBJ2-1,NA,NA,TRBV11-3,TGTGCCAGCAGCTTAGGTCGCAGGGACAATGAGCAGTTCTTC,CASSLGRRDNEQFF
TRBJ2-2,TRBD2,many,TRBV10-3,TGTGCCACCGCCGGGACTAGCGGGAGAGGGACCGGGGAGCTGTTTTTT,CATAGTSGRGTGELFF
TRBJ2-1,TRBD2,NA,TRBV23-1,TGCGCCAGCAGTGGGACGGGGGGGACATCCTACAATGAGCAGTTCTTC,CASSGTGGTSYNEQFF
TRBJ2-1,TRBD2,NA,TRBV27,TGTGCCAGCAGCTACGGTTTGGGGGGGAATGAGCAGTTCTTC,CASSYGLGGNEQFF
TRBJ2-5,TRBD2,NA,TRBV29-1,TGCAGCGTTGAAGAGGGGGGGGAGACCCAGTACTTC,CSVEEGGETQYF
TRBJ2-1,NA,NA,TRBV6-5,TGTGCCAGCAGACCCGACCGGAGCTCCTACAATGAGCAGTTCTTC,CASRPDRSSYNEQFF
TRBJ2-1,NA,few,TRBV10-2,TGCGCCAGCAGTGAAATAAGGGGGTCCTACAATGAGCAGTTCTTC,CASSEIRGSYNEQFF
TRBJ2-7,TRBD1,NA,TRBV7-6,TGTGCCAGCAGCTTAGGAGCGGGACAGGGCTACGAGCAGTACTTC,CASSLGAGQGYEQYF
TRBJ1-2,NA,NA,TRBV7-9,TGTGCCAGCAGCTTAGACAGGGCTGCGGGCTATGGCTACACCTTC,CASSLDRAAGYGYTF
TRBJ1-3,TRBD1,NA,TRBV5-1,TGCGCCAGCAGCTCGCTGGACAGGGGCTCTGGAAACACCATATATTTT,CASSSLDRGSGNTIYF
TRBJ1-2,NA,NA,TRBV12-3/TRBV12-4,TGTGCCAGCAGTCTTCAGTTTAACTATGGCTACACCTTC,CASSLQFNYGYTF
TRBJ2-3,TRBD2,NA,TRBV5-4,TGTGCCAGCAGCTCCGGACTAGCGGGGGCCACGCAGTATTTT,CASSSGLAGATQYF